The next 25 T cell receptor beta chains were all read from a single sample in a study of T cell responses to AZD1222 COVID-19 vaccine (dated by TCRdb to about 2021). The time point label, as the study defines it: baseline before first vaccination. Libraries were prepared through the immunoSEQ multiplex PCR assay. TCRdb holds this immuneACCESS table with in-frame rearrangements only. Some clones are missing; in checked studies, unresolved V genes explain under half, and the rest has no known cause. The sample contains roughly 180,000 clones, 91% of them found a single time. Together, the top ten hold about 1.9% of the sample. The material sequenced was peripheral blood, taken on day 0 of AZD1222 vaccination. These receptors originate from an adult in good health.

The J gene is TRBJ2-7, the V gene TRBV28; D possibly corresponds to TRBD1 (6 bases). The CDR3 has 16 residues. Germline assignment: CDR1 MDHEN and CDR2 SYDVKM. V was clipped by 5 bases and J by 6 bases, with 23 bases between them. Written as DNA, the CDR3 is TGTGCCAGCAGTAGGGGGAGTTACAGTTTTTTACGCGAGCAGTACTTC. Protein product: CASSRGSYSFLREQYF.

This chain joins TRBV5-1 and TRBJ2-7; TRBD2 agrees at 7 bases. The germline CDR1 and CDR2 sequences are SGHRS and YFSETQ. Trimming at V came to 1 base and at J to 5 bases, leaving 12 bases not matched to a gene. The CDR3 loop spans 16 amino acids. In nucleotides, the CDR3 is TGCGCCAGCAGCTTGAGTTCTAGCGGTGATCTAGACGAGCAGTACTTC. It codes for CASSLSSSGDLDEQYF.

This clone was seen a handful of times. The chain combines TRBV7-8 with TRBJ2-3; D gene unclear. Deletions cut 0 bases from V and 2 bases from J, with 6 bases between. Germline V gene lookup returns CDR1 SGHVS and CDR2 FQNEAQ. The CDR3 runs to 14 residues. The CDR3 spells CASSLAGYTDTQYF. The CDR3 DNA follows: TGTGCCAGCAGCTTAGCAGGATACACAGATACGCAGTATTTT.

This clone occurred once. The chain recombines TRBV6-1 with TRBJ2-2; possibly TRBD1 for D (5 bases). V lost 0 bases and J lost 4, with 6 bases in between. This CDR3 spans 14 amino acids. Germline-derived CDR1 and CDR2 are MNHNS and SASEGT. As DNA, the CDR3 is TGTGCCAGCAGTGAAGCGCAGGGCACCGGGGAGCTGTTTTTT. It yields the protein CASSEAQGTGELFF.

V is TRBV29-1 and J is TRBJ1-3; 9 bases match TRBD1. The CDR3 has 14 residues. V was pared by 4 bases and J by 3 bases, with 4 bases of the junction left unmatched. Germline assignment: CDR1 SQVTM and CDR2 ANQGSEA. The CDR3 nucleotides read TGCAGCGTTGCAACAGGGGGCAATGGAAACACCATATATTTT. Protein: CSVATGGNGNTIYF.

This chain links TRBV6-5 with TRBJ1-5; D remains ambiguous. V lost 2 bases and J 5 bases, leaving 7 bases between the germline ends. Germline V lookup: CDR1 MNHEY, CDR2 SVGAGI. The CDR3 consists of 13 residues. The CDR3 bases are TGTGCCAGCAGTTACAAGGCCCATCAGCCCCAGCATTTT. Translated: CASSYKAHQPQHF.

The chain links TRBV10-3 to TRBJ2-7, with 9 bases matching TRBD1. CDR1 is ENHRY, CDR2 SYGVKD, per germline. V lost 10 bases to trimming and J lost 1 base; unmatched junction nucleotides: 2. This CDR3 has 12 amino acids. The CDR3 protein is CATGTGSYEQYF. In DNA, the CDR3 is TGTGCCACCGGGACAGGGTCCTACGAGCAGTACTTC.

The chain combines TRBV5-1 with TRBJ1-1, with TRBD1 matching over 7 bases. Germline values: CDR1 SGHRS, CDR2 YFSETQ. The CDR3 totals 15 residues. The ends lost 4 bases at V and 1 base at J; junction bases unmatched: 7. In DNA form, the CDR3 reads TGCGCCAGCAGCGTATCCGGGACAGCGAACACTGAAGCTTTCTTT. It is translated as CASSVSGTANTEAFF.

V is TRBV5-4 and J is TRBJ1-4; maybe TRBD1 (6 bases). From germline, CDR1 is SGHNT and CDR2 YYREEE (reference sequence). Trimming took 2 bases from V and 5 from J, leaving 22 bases between them. The CDR3 sequence is 18 residues long. The CDR3 reads CASSLGGPQGRRNEKLFF. As DNA, the CDR3 is TGTGCCAGCAGCTTAGGTGGCCCCCAGGGGAGGCGGAATGAAAAACTGTTTTTT. The entire variable domain, with the rest obtained from reference TRBV5-4 and TRBJ1-4, is as follows: ETGVTQSPTHLIKTRGQQVTLRCSSQSGHNTVSWYQQALGQGPQFIFQYYREEENGRGNFPPRFSGLQFPNYSSELNVNALELDDSALYLCASSLGGPQGRRNEKLFFGSGTQLSVL.

The chain recombines TRBV2 with TRBJ2-2, with D possibly matching TRBD1 (6 bases). Deletions cut 5 bases from V and 2 bases from J, with 21 bases between. This CDR3 comprises 18 residues. The V gene's germline CDR1 is SNHLY and CDR2 FYNNEI. For the CDR3, the DNA is TGTGCCAGCAGTAGCCGGGACATTCTAAGAACTAACACCGGGGAGCTGTTTTTT. Translating gives CASSSRDILRTNTGELFF.

J is TRBJ2-1 and V is TRBV7-6; no reliable D call. V dropped 5 bases and J dropped 8 bases, with 7 bases sitting between them. Germline loops: CDR1 SGHVS, CDR2 FNYEAQ. The CDR3 covers 11 residues. The CDR3 DNA follows: TGTGCCAGCAGCCCTTCACATGAGCAGTTCTTC. Translating gives CASSPSHEQFF.

The genes are TRBV2 and TRBJ1-1, with 7 bases lining up with TRBD1. Trimming at V came to 7 bases and at J to 7 bases, leaving 12 bases not matched to a gene. The CDR3 is made up of 14 amino acids. In germline, CDR1 is SNHLY, CDR2 FYNNEI. The CDR3 DNA is TGTGCCAGCACCAGAACCGACAGGGTGGATGAAGCTTTCTTT. This sequence encodes CASTRTDRVDEAFF. Variable domain in full (rest from reference TRBV2 and TRBJ1-1): EPEVTQTPSHQVTQMGQEVILRCVPISNHLYFYWYRQILGQKVEFLVSFYNNEISEKSEIFDDQFSVERPDGSNFTLKIRSTKLEDSAMYFCASTRTDRVDEAFFGQGTRLTVV.

V usage is TRBV11-2 and J usage is TRBJ2-2, with 10 bases identical to TRBD2. CDR1 and CDR2 (germline): SGHAT, FQNNGV. CDR3 length: 16 amino acids. Trimming at V came to 3 bases and at J to 5 bases, leaving 6 bases not matched to a gene. The CDR3 protein is CASSFTSGIGTGELFF. The CDR3 region has the DNA TGTGCCAGCAGCTTTACTAGCGGGATAGGAACCGGGGAGCTGTTTTTT. The whole variable domain, remainder taken from reference TRBV11-2 and TRBJ2-2, is EAGVAQSPRYKIIEKRQSVAFWCNPISGHATLYWYQQILGQGPKLLIQFQNNGVVDDSQLPKDRFSAERLKGVDSTLKIQPAKLEDSAVYLCASSFTSGIGTGELFFGEGSRLTVL.

The J gene is TRBJ1-2, the V gene TRBV30; TRBD1 matches at 8 bases. The CDR3 totals 15 residues. Germline V lookup: CDR1 GTSNPN, CDR2 SVGIG (reference sequence). V lost 0 bases, J lost 4 bases, and 7 bases stayed unmatched. The CDR3 protein is CAWSVLAGGGYGYTF. DNA for the CDR3: TGTGCCTGGAGTGTACTGGCAGGGGGCGGCTATGGCTACACCTTC. Combining the CDR3 with reference TRBV30 and TRBJ1-2 gives the whole variable domain SQTIHQWPATLVQPVGSPLSLECTVEGTSNPNLYWYRQAAGRGLQLLFYSVGIGQISSEVPQNLSASRPQDRQFILSSKKLLLSDSGFYLCAWSVLAGGGYGYTFGSGTRLTVV.

The J gene is TRBJ1-6, the V gene TRBV3-1 (or the pseudogene TRBV3-2), with D tentatively TRBD1 (5 bases). The length of the CDR3 is 13 residues. Germline V gene lookup returns CDR1 LGHDT and CDR2 YNNKEL (reference sequence). Deletions cut 2 bases from V and 14 bases from J, with 13 bases between. CDR3 residues: CASSQPSGGALHF. CDR3 DNA sequence: TGTGCCAGCAGCCAACCCTCTGGGGGGGCCCTCCACTTT.

A single count supports this clone. The DNA for the CDR3 is TGTGCCAGTAGCCATCTAGCGGGGGGGAATGAGCAGTTCTTC. It encodes CASSHLAGGNEQFF. V gene TRBV19 combines with J gene TRBJ2-1, with 12 bases that match TRBD2. This CDR3 region has 14 residues. Trimming took 6 bases from V and 7 from J; bases not matched to a gene: 4. CDR1 is LNHDA and CDR2 is SQIVND in the germline V gene (reference sequence). Looking up the rest from reference TRBV19 and TRBJ2-1 gives the full variable domain: DGGITQSPKYLFRKEGQNVTLSCEQNLNHDAMYWYRQDPGQGLRLIYYSQIVNDFQKGDIAEGYSVSREKKESFPLTVTSAQKNPTAFYLCASSHLAGGNEQFFGPGTRLTVL.

The sample holds a few counts of this clone. The rearrangement joins TRBV27 to TRBJ1-1; D gene uncertain. The V gene's germline CDR1 is MNHEY and CDR2 SMNVEV (reference sequence). Trimming left V 10 bases short and J 5 bases short, with 17 bases between. This CDR3 contains 13 residues. CDR3 DNA sequence: TGTGCCACCGGGGTTACGGGGAGGACTGAAGCTTTCTTT. Its protein product is CATGVTGRTEAFF.

The V gene is TRBV5-1, the J gene TRBJ2-3, with D possibly TRBD1 on 5 matching bases. V was trimmed by 0 bases and J by 2 bases, leaving 10 bases between them. CDR1 and CDR2 from the germline V gene are SGHRS and YFSETQ. This CDR3 has 15 residues. CDR3 nucleotide sequence: TGCGCCAGCAGCTTGGGTGGGGCCCTCACAGATACGCAGTATTTT. It encodes CASSLGGALTDTQYF.

The chain links TRBV6-2 or TRBV6-3 to TRBJ1-5; D not resolved. With 2 bases removed from V and 3 bases from J, the gap between germline ends came to 14 bases. The germline CDR1 and CDR2 sequences are MNHEY and SVGEGT. CDR3 length: 16 residues. The CDR3 loop reads CASSYLGLRDNQPQHF. The CDR3 DNA is TGTGCCAGCAGTTACCTGGGCCTGAGGGACAATCAGCCCCAGCATTTT.

The chain joins TRBV29-1 to TRBJ2-2, with 9 bases aligning to TRBD1. The V gene's germline CDR1 is SQVTM and CDR2 ANQGSEA. V shed 4 bases, J shed 7 bases, and the junction held 4 bases outside the gene matches. CDR3 length equals 13 residues. The CDR3 DNA follows: TGCAGCGTTGGGGACAGGGTTTTCGGGGAGCTGTTTTTT. As protein: CSVGDRVFGELFF.

This rearrangement joins TRBV7-9 to TRBJ1-2; D unresolved. Germline-derived CDR1 and CDR2 are SEHNR and FQNEAQ (reference sequence). Trimming removed 2 bases at V and 2 bases at J, with 9 bases between. The CDR3 is 14 amino acids. For the CDR3, the DNA is TGTGCCAGCAGCTTAAGGGTGCGGAACTATGGCTACACCTTC. This encodes CASSLRVRNYGYTF.

This clone was seen just once. The chain recombines TRBV6-2 or TRBV6-3 with TRBJ1-6, with 9 nucleotides matching TRBD1. The ends lost 6 bases at V and 8 bases at J; junction bases unmatched: 14. The CDR3 has 17 residues. Germline V gene data show CDR1 as MNHEY and CDR2 as SVGEGT. CDR3 in amino acids: CASSPQAAGTGYSPLHF. CDR3 DNA: TGTGCCAGCAGCCCCCAAGCAGCCGGGACAGGGTATTCACCCCTCCACTTT.

The chain couples TRBV7-3 to TRBJ2-2; D not resolved. The germline V gene has CDR1 SGHTA and CDR2 FQGTGA. CDR3 length: 17 residues. V lost 5 bases to trimming and J lost 1 base, with 17 bases between them. DNA for the CDR3: TGTGCCAGCAGCCCGCATTTGAGGTCCCGGAACACCGGGGAGCTGTTTTTT. Its translation: CASSPHLRSRNTGELFF.

The chain has TRBV3-1 (or the pseudogene TRBV3-2) and TRBJ2-6; D ambiguous. This CDR3 contains 14 residues. V was pared by 7 bases and J by 2 bases, with 9 bases between. Germline CDR1 is LGHDT and CDR2 is YNNKEL (reference sequence). CDR3 region: CASTEGTGANVLTF. The CDR3 nucleotides are TGTGCCAGCACGGAAGGGACTGGGGCCAACGTCCTGACTTTC.

Notes on this clone: This same CDR3 is encoded by further DNA sequences in the sample. The V and J genes are TRBV7-9 and TRBJ1-1; unclear D gene. CDR3 size: 13 residues. Germline-derived CDR1 and CDR2 are SEHNR and FQNEAQ (reference sequence). V gave up 3 bases and J gave up 1 base, with 6 bases separating them. The CDR3 spells CASSLVRNTEAFF. CDR3 nucleotides: TGTGCCAGCAGCTTGGTCCGGAACACTGAAGCTTTCTTT.